Below, one T cell receptor beta chain is given with its context. The entry originates in a study of blood T cell repertoires in COVID-19. Turning to the study itself: COVID-19 samples from acute and convalescent phases originated in the United States, Italy and Spain. Nucleic acid was either cDNA or gDNA, and it came from T cells, B-cell-depleted T cells, or PBMCs.

Authors' methods: Amplification with reference gene primers provided the estimates of nucleated cell counts. Sequencing was performed with immunoSEQ multiplex PCR; in TCRdb, only in-frame clones are kept and a portion is missing. D and trimming were read from the DNA, whereas the V and J calls and clone size are those reported in that table. Of roughly 100,000 clones listed, roughly 80% are singletons. Germline V gives CDR1 SEHNR, CDR2 FQNEAQ (reference sequence). The CDR3 covers 13 residues. The chain has TRBV7-9 and TRBJ1-3, with D tentatively TRBD1 (5 bases). Material for sequencing was peripheral blood. This clonotype originated in a woman aged 80 or over with acute or convalescent COVID-19. CDR3 sequence: CGGGTYSGNTIYF. CDR3 nucleotides: TGTGGAGGCGGGACTTACTCTGGAAACACCATATATTTT.